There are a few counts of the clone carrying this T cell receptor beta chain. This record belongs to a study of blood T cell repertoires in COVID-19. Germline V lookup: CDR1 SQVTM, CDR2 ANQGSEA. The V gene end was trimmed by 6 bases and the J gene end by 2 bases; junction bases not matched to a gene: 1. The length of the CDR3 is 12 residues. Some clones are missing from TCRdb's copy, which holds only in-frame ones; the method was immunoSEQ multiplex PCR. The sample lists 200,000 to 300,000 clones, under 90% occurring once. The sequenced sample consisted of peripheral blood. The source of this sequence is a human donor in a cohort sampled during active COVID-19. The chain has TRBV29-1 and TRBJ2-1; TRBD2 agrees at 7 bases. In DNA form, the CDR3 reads TGCAGCGTCAGCGGGACCTACAATGAGCAGTTCTTC. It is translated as CSVSGTYNEQFF.